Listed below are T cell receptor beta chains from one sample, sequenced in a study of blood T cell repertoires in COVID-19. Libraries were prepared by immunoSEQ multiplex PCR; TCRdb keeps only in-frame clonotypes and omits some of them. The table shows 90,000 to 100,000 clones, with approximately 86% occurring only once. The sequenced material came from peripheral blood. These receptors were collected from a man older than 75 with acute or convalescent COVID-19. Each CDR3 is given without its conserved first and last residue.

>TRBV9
ASSAEGRASTDTQY
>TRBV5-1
ASSLGLALERANEQF
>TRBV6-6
ASSQNGGRPEAF
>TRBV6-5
ASRGQTDAYEQY
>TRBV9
ASSVGQGPGEKLF
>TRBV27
ASTLGAGLNSPLH
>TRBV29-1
SVGGPRTDTQY
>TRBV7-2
ASSLDRASREQY
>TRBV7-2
ASSLQNSPLH
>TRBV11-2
ASSLIVSETGPSGNTIY
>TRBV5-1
ASSSAGSMDYGYT
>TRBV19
ASSISVGVDEQF
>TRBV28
ASRVVDRAGANVLT
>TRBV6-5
ASRRGGTGGDGYT
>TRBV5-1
ASSLQTSSYEQY
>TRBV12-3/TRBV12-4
ASSLGQKETQY
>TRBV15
ATSRAGGRARETQY
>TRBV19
ASSRQVSGNTIY
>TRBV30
AWHSGRAYNEQF
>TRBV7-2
ASSLRLAGTYEQY
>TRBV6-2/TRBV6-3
ASSYSFGQGEGYEQY
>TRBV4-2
ASRPLLAGVGEQY
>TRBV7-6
ASSLGFQGDYGYT
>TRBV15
ATSSTGFGSGANVLT
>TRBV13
ASSMDRNEKLF
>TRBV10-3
AISESQGFTDTQY
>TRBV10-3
AISEFSGSSTGELF
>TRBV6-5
AVLRDSTDTQY
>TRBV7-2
ASSLGAADTQY
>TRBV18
ASSMTSGTTGELF
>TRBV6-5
ASTSSGLTDTQY
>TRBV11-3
AGRGQRAMNTEAF